This T cell receptor (beta chain) was found in a study of early T cells in non-severe SARS-CoV-2 infection. Study context: Alpha and beta chains were unpaired, from unsorted whole-blood bulk RNA. Broader study findings: Matching results from VDJdb favored anti-spike CD8 responses, leaving private and CD4 specificities undetected.

V lost 5 bases, J lost 5 bases, and 15 bases lay in between. This CDR3 contains 15 residues. CDR1 and CDR2 from the germline V gene are SEHNR and FQNEAQ (reference sequence). Attachment of unique molecular identifiers to individual cDNA molecules was performed. In TCRdb, the 5' RACE reads were re-called with MiXCR into one record per CDR3 protein. The repertoire holds about 80,000 distinct CDR3 sequences, with approximately 5% as singletons. This clonotype was seen a few times. What it binds is not known. The clonotype comes from an adult who was a healthcare worker with PCR-confirmed SARS-CoV-2 infection or an uninfected control (not recorded which). The specimen comprised whole blood, sampled at baseline. The chain couples TRBV7-9 to TRBJ1-4; D may be TRBD1 (5 bases). The CDR3 loop is CASSGMGRSNEKLFF. CDR3 in DNA: TGTGCCAGCAGCGGAATGGGACGGTCGAATGAAAAACTGTTTTTT.